This entry lists 3 T cell receptor beta chains sequenced from one sample in a study of T cell repertoires in cytomegalovirus infection. From the reads, TCRdb called clonotypes with MiXCR, one entry per CDR3 protein. The sample consists of about 140,000 distinct CDR3 sequences, about 6% of them appearing once. Sequencing used PBMCs. The receptors here all came from a human donor in good health (CMV status not recorded). Some clones in this sample may be carry-over from other donors' samples.

This clonotype was seen repeatedly, ten times or more. The chain is built from TRBV6-1 and TRBJ1-6; tentative D call: TRBD1 (6 bases). The CDR3 length is 13 residues. V was pared by 11 bases and J by 10 bases, with 18 bases between. Per germline, CDR1 MNHNS and CDR2 SASEGT. CDR3 in DNA: TGTGCCGCGCAGGGGCCTAGGGGGTCACCCCTCCACTTT. Its translation: CAAQGPRGSPLHF.

The CDR3 DNA reads as TGTGCCAGCAGCTTAACGGGACTAGCGGCAGATACGCAGTATTTT. Amino acid sequence: CASSLTGLAADTQYF. This rearrangement joins TRBV7-3 to TRBJ2-3; 11 nucleotides align to TRBD2. There are 15 residues in the CDR3. The V gene end was trimmed by 0 bases and the J gene end by 4 bases; junction bases not matched to a gene: 0. CDR1 and CDR2 (germline): SGHTA, FQGTGA. The full variable domain, its missing parts supplied by reference TRBV7-3 and TRBJ2-3, is GAGVSQTPSNKVTEKGKYVELRCDPISGHTALYWYRQSLGQGPEFLIYFQGTGAADDSGLPNDRFFAVRPEGSVSTLKIQRTERGDSAVYLCASSLTGLAADTQYFGPGTRLTVL.

Ten or more counts support this clonotype. V and J are TRBV20-1 and TRBJ1-1; D unresolved. Germline V gene lookup returns CDR1 DFQATT and CDR2 SNEGSKA (reference sequence). CDR3 length: 13 amino acids. V was trimmed by 5 bases and J by 8 bases, leaving 18 bases between them. This CDR3 is CSASIRADGEAFF. The CDR3 DNA follows: TGCAGTGCTTCTATTCGGGCTGACGGGGAAGCTTTCTTT.